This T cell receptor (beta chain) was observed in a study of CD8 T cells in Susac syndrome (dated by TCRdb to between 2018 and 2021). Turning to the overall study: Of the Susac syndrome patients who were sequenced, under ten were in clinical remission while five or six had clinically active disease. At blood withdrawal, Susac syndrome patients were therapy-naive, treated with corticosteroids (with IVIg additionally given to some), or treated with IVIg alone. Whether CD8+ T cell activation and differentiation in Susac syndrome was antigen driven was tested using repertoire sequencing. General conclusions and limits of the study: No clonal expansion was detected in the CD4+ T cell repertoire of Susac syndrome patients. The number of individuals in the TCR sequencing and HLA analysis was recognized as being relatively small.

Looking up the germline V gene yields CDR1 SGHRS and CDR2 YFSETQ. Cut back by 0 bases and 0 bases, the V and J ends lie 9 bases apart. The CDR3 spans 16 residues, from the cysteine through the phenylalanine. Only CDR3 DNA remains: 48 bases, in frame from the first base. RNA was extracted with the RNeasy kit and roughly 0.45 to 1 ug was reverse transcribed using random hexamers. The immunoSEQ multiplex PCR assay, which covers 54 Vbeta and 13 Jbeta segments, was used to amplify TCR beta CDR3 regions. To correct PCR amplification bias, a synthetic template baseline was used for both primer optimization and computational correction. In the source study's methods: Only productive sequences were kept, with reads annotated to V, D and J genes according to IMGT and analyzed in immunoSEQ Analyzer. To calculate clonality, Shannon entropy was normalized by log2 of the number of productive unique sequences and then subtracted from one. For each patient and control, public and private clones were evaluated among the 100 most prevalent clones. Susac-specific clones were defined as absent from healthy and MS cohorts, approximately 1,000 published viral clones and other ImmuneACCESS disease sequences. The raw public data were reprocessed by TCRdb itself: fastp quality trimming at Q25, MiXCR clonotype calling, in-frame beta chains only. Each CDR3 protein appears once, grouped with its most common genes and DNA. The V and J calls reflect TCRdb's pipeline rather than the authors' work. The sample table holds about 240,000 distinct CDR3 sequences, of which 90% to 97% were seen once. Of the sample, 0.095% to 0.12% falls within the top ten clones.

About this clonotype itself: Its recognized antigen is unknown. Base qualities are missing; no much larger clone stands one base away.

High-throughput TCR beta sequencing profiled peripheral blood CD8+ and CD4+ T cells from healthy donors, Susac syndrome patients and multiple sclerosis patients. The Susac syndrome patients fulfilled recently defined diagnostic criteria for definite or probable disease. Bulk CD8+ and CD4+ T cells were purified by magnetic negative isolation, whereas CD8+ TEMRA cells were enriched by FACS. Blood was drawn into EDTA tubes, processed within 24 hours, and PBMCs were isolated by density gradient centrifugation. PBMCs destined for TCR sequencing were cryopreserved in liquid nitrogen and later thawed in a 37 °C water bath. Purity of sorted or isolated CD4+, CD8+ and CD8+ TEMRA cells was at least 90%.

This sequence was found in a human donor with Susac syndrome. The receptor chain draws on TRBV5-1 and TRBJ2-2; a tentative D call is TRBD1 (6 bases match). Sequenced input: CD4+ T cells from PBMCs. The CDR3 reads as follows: CASSLVSGANTGELFF. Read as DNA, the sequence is TGCGCCAGCAGCTTGGTATCAGGGGCGAACACCGGGGAGCTGTTTTTT.